This record covers a single T cell receptor (beta chain). Its matching antigen is unknown. The germline gives CDR1 MNHEY, CDR2 SVGAGI. The CDR3 extends over 15 amino acids. V shed 6 bases, J shed 2 bases, and the junction held 9 bases outside the gene matches. This sample was included in a study of beta chain features in type 1 diabetes. Study background: In age, gender and cell yields, patients were similar to healthy donors.

The isolated RNA, all of it, was reverse transcribed, so expressed TCRB transcripts were what got sequenced. Sequencing was performed with immunoSEQ multiplex PCR; in TCRdb, only in-frame clones are kept and a portion is missing. The sample has under 150,000 clones; around 10% are singletons. General study findings and limits: When Type 1 diabetes patients were examined, their TCRB CDR3s proved moderately but significantly shorter in all four CD4+ subsets. Any role of HLA type in TCRB rearrangement remained unresolved here.

The rearrangement uses TRBV6-5 and TRBJ1-1; 7 bases align to TRBD1. The TCR originated in a man younger than 40 with type 1 diabetes. Sequencing was done on a sample of central memory CD4+ T cells from blood. The CDR3 spells CASRDAGTANTEAFF. The CDR3 region has the DNA TGTGCCAGCAGAGATGCCGGGACAGCTAACACTGAAGCTTTCTTT.